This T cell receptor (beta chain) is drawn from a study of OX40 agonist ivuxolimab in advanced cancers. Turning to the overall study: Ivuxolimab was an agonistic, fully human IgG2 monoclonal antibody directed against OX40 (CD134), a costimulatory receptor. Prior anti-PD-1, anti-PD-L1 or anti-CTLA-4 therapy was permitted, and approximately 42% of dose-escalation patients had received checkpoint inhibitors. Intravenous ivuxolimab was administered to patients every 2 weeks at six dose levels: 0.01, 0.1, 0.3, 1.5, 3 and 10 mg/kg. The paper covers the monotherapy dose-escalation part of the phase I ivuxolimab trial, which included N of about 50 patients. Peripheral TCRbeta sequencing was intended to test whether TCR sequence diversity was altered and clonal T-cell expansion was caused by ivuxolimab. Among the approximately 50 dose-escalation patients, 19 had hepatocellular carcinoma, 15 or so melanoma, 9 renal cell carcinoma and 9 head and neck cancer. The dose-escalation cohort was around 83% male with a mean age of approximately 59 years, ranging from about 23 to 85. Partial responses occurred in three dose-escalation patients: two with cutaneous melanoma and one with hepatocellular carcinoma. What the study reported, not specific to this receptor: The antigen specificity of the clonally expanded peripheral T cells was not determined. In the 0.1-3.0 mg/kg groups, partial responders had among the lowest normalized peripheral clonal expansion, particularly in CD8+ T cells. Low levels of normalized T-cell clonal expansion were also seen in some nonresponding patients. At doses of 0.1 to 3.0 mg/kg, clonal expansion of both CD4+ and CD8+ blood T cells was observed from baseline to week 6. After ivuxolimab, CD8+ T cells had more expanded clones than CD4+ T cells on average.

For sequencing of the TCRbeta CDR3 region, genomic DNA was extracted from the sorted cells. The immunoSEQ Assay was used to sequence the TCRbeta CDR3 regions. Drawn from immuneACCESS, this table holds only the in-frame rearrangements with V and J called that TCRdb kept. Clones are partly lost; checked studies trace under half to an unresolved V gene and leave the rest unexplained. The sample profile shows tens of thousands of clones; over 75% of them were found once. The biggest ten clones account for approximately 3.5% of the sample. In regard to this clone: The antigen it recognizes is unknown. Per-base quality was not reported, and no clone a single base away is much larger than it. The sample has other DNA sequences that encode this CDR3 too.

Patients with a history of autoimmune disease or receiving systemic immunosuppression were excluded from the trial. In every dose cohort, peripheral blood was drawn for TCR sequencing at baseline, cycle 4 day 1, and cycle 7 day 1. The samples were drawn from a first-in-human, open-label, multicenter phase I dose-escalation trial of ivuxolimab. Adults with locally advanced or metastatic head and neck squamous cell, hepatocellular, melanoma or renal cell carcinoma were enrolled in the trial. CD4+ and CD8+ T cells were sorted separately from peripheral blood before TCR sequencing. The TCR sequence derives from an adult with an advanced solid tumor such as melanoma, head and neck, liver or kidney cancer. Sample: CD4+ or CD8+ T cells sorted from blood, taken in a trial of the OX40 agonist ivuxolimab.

The CDR3 here reads CASSLFQGTDTQYF. The base sequence is TGTGCCAGCAGCTTATTTCAGGGCACAGATACGCAGTATTTT. The rearranged chain carries TRBV7-2 and TRBJ2-3, with no D gene named confidently. V is shortened by 2 bases, J by 1 base, and the region joining them spans 7 bases. According to the germline V gene, CDR1 reads SGHTA and CDR2 reads FQGNSA. Spanning cysteine to phenylalanine, the CDR3 consists of 14 amino acids. Here the CDR3 DNA is all that survives: 42 bases in frame from base 1.